This TCR beta chain was found in a study of Ad26.COV2.S vaccination and SARS-CoV-2 variants (dated by TCRdb to the early 2020s). In terms of the full investigation: Vaccine-arm donors came from COV1001, a multicentre, randomized, double-blind, placebo-controlled phase I-IIa trial of Ad26.COV2.S in healthy adults. Ad26.COV2.S was given intramuscularly at 5x10^10 or 1x10^11 viral particles, as a single shot or as two shots 56 days apart. The specificity and breadth of SARS-CoV-2-reactive T cell receptors after Ad26.COV2.S vaccination were assessed by TCRbeta repertoire sequencing. A total of around 32 samples were included in the TCR-sequenced set, comprising around 19 Ad26.COV2.S vaccine recipients, 5 placebo recipients and 8 SARS-CoV-2 convalescent individuals. Participants in the trial were split at random into five groups of five each, receiving low-dose or high-dose Ad26.COV2.S once or twice, or else placebo on both occasions. Investigators did not know the trial group allocation while performing experiments and assessing outcomes. The investigation overall reported the following: Ad26.COV2.S recipients had higher spike-specific TCR breadth than placebo recipients (P = 0.0014). The study lacked the statistical power to compare responses across vaccine doses or regimens. Substantial breadth of spike-specific CD8+ and CD4+ T cell responses was reported after vaccination. According to the authors, total T cell responses may have been underestimated by the TCR breadth and depth analyses. Vaccine and placebo recipients had similar non-spike TCR breadth, a finding consistent with the vaccine containing only spike.

The immunoSEQ Assay was the method used to sequence TCRbeta CDR3 regions. After extraction, genomic DNA underwent amplification by bias-controlled multiplex PCR, followed by high-throughput sequencing. Per the authors' processing: To quantify the absolute abundance of every unique TCRbeta CDR3 region, sequences were collapsed and filtered. Usable DNA was measured by amplifying reference genes present in all nucleated cells, and TCRbeta template counts were normalized to that usable DNA to estimate T cell fraction. Repertoire TCRs were annotated as SARS-CoV-2-specific by exact matching of V gene, CDR3 amino acid sequence and J gene to a known reactive TCR set. The reference SARS-CoV-2 TCR set came from MIRA and was filtered for enrichment in COVID-19-positive ImmuneCODE repertoires, removing public or cross-reactive TCRs. Drawing on the MIRA antigens, annotated TCRs were analysed further at the level of specific ORF or position within ORF. Breadth was defined as the number of annotated unique rearrangements divided by the total number of unique productive rearrangements, and depth was defined as the summed frequency of the annotated unique rearrangements. Group comparisons of TCR breadth used two-sided Wilcoxon rank-sum tests. TCRdb stores this immuneACCESS table with in-frame sequences only. Part of the clones is absent; in the studies checked, under half of the shortfall reflects unresolved V genes, and no reason is known for the rest. V and J calls and clone size are given by that table; D and trimming were obtained from the DNA. Here the sample has roughly 300,000 clones; around 88% occur a single time. The ten most abundant clones make up around 5.3% of the sample.

The CDR3 holds 14 amino acids from the cysteine to the phenylalanine. Just CDR3 DNA is preserved here, 42 bases in frame from base 1. CDR1 and CDR2 (SNHLY, FYNNEI) derive from the germline V gene. Between the V and J ends, shortened by 3 bases and 1 base respectively, the junction contains 9 bases. Explained via the paper, the treatment or condition label denotes: some 20 received Ad26.COV2.S at low or high dose, single or two shots; roughly 5 received placebo; per-sample allocation not given. For vaccine and placebo recipients, the sequenced repertoires came from samples collected on day 63 after the first injection. Between 29 July and 7 August 2020, Cohort 1b enrolled some 25 adults aged 18-55 years at one site in Boston, USA. Ad26.COV2.S was a replication-incompetent adenovirus type 26 vector that expressed a prefusion-stabilized SARS-CoV-2 spike protein derived from the original Wuhan strain.

Of note for this clone: Its antigen has not been determined. No much larger clone is present one base from it, and per-base qualities are unavailable.

Rearrangement joined TRBV2 to TRBJ1-2; the D gene cannot be named for sure. The source is a person aged 18-60 years who received the Ad26.COV2.S COVID-19 vaccine or a placebo. Specimen: peripheral blood, collected in a trial of Ad26.COV2.S vaccine versus placebo. The nucleotide sequence reads as follows: TGTGCCAGCAGTGACGGAGAAGATAACTATGGCTACACCTTC. It translates as CASSDGEDNYGYTF.